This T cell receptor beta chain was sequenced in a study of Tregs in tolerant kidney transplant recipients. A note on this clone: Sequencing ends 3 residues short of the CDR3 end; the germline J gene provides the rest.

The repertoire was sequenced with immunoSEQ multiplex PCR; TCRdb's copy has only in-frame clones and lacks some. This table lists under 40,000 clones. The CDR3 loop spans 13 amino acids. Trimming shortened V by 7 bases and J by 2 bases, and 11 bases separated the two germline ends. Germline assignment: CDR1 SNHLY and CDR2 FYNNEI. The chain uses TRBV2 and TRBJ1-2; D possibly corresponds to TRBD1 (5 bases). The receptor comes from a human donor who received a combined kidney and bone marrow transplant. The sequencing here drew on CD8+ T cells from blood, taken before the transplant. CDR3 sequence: CASIGALNYGYTF. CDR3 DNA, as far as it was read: TGTGCCAGCATTGGGGCCTTAAACTATGGC.